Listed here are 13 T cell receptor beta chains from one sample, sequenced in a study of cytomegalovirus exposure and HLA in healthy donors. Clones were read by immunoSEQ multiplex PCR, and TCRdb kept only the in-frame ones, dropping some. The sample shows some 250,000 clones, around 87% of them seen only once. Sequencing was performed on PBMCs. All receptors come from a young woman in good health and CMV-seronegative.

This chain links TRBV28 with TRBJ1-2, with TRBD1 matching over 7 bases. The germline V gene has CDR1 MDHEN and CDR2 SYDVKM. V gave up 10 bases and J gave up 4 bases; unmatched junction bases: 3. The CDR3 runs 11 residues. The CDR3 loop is CATQGGYGYTF. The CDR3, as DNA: TGTGCCACTCAGGGGGGCTATGGCTACACCTTC.

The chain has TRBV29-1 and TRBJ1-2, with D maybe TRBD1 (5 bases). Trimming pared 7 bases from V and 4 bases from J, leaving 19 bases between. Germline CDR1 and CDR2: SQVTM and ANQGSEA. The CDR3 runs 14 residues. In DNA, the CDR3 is TGCAGCGCTTTAGGGGCGGGGGAAGGCTATGGCTACACCTTC. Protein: CSALGAGEGYGYTF.

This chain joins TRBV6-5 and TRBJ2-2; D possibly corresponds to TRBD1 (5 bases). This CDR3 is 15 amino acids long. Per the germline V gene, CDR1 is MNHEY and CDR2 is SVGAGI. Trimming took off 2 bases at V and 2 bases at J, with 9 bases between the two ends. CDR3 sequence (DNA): TGTGCCAGCAGTTACGACAGCCCTAACACCGGGGAGCTGTTTTTT. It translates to CASSYDSPNTGELFF.

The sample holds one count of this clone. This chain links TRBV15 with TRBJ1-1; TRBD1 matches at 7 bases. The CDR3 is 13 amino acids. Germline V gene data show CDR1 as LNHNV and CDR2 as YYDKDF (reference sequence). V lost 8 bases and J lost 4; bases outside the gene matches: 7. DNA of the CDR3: TGTGCCACCTGTCGGGACAGTGGCACTGAAGCTTTCTTT. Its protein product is CATCRDSGTEAFF.

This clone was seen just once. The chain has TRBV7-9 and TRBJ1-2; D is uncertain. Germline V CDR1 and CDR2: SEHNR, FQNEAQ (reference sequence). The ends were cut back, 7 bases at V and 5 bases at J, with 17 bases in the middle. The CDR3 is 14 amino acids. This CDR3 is CASTPSGVEYGYTF. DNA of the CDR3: TGTGCCAGCACCCCCTCTGGAGTGGAGTATGGCTACACCTTC.

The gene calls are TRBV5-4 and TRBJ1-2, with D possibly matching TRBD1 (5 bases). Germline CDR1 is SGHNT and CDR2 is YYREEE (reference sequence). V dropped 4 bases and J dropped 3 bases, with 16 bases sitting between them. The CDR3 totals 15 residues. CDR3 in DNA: TGTGCCAGCAGCCCTACAGGAACTTCGTACTATGGCTACACCTTC. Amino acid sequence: CASSPTGTSYYGYTF.

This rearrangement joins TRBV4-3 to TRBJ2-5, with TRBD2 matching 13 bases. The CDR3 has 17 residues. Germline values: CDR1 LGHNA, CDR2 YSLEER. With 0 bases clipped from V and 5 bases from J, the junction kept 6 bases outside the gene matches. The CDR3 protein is CASSQDTSGGAWETQYF. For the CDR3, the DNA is TGCGCCAGCAGCCAAGATACTAGCGGGGGGGCTTGGGAGACCCAGTACTTC.

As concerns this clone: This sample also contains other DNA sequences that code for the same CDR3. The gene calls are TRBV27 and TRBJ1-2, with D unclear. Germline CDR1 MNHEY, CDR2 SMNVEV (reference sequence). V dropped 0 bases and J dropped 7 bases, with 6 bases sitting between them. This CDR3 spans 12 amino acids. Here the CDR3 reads CASSLSGSGYTF. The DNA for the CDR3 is TGTGCCAGCAGTTTATCGGGCTCTGGCTACACCTTC.

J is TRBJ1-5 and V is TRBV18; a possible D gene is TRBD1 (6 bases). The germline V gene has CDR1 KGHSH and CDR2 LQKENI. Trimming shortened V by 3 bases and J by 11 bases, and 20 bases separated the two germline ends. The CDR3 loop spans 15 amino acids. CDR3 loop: CASSPRGRSSLAQHF. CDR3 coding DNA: TGTGCCAGCTCACCCAGGGGCCGCTCATCGTTGGCCCAGCATTTT.

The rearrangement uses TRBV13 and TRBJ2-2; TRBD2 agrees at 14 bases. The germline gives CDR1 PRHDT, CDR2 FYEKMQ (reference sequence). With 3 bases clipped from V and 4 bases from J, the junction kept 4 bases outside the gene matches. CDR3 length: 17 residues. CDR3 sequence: CASSFGLAGGSTGELFF. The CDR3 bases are TGTGCCAGCAGCTTCGGACTAGCGGGGGGCTCCACCGGGGAGCTGTTTTTT.

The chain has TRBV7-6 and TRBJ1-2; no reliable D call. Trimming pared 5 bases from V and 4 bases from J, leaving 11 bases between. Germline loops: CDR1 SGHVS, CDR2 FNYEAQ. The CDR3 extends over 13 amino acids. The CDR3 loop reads CASSEGDGYGYTF. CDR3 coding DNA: TGTGCCAGCAGCGAGGGAGACGGCTATGGCTACACCTTC.

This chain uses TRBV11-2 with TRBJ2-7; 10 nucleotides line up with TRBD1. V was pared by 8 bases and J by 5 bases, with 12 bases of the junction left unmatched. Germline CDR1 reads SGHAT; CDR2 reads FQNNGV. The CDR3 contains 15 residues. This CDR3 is CASAWAGTGVDEQYV. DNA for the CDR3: TGTGCCAGCGCATGGGCCGGGACAGGGGTCGACGAGCAGTACGTC.

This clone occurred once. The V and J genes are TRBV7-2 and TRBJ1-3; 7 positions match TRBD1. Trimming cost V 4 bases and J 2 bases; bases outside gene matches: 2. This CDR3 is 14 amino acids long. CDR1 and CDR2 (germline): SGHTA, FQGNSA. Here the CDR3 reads CASSYGQAGNTIYF. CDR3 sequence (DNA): TGTGCCAGCAGCTACGGACAGGCTGGAAACACCATATATTTT.